The source of this TCR beta chain is a study of neoadjuvant anti-PD-1 for oral cavity cancer. Study background: Around day 43, patients without progression received a fourth nivolumab dose before surgery.

Time point meaning: after neoadjuvant nivolumab, at surgical resection. Patients had HPV-negative, locally advanced oral cavity squamous cell carcinoma. TCRdb's table, derived via immunoSEQ multiplex PCR, lists solely in-frame clones and lacks some. This table has just over 65,000 clones, roughly 81% appearing once. The CDR3 is 16 amino acids. V trimming: 4 bases; J trimming: 3 bases; junction bases outside the gene matches: 4. CDR1 and CDR2 (germline): SGHRS, YFSETQ. The chain has TRBV5-1 and TRBJ2-2, with TRBD2 matching over 12 bases. This sequence originates from a person aged 35-80 years with oral cavity squamous cell carcinoma. Sequenced material: PBMCs, taken after nivolumab (anti-PD-1) treatment. CDR3 bases: TGCGCCAGCAGCCTCCGACTAGCGGGAGACACCGGGGAGCTGTTTTTT. Translated: CASSLRLAGDTGELFF.